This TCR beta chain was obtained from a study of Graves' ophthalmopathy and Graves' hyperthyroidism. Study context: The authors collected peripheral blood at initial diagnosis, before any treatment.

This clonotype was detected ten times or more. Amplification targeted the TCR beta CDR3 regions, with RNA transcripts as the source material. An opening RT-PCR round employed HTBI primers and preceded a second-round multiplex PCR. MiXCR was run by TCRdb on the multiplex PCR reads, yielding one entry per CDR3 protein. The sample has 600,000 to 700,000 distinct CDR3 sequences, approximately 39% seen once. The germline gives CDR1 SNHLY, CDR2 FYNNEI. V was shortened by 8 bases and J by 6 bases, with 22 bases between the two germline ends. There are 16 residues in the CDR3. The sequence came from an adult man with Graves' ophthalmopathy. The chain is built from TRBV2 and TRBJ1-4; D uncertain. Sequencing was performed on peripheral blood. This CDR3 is CASSVVDTGLYEKLFF. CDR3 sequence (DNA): TGTGCCAGCTCAGTAGTCGACACTGGACTATATGAAAAACTGTTTTTT.